One sample yielded the 31 T cell receptor beta chains listed below, sequenced in a study of cytomegalovirus exposure and HLA in healthy donors. Primers: 60 Vbeta forward and 13 Jbeta reverse. Sequenced by immunoSEQ multiplex PCR; TCRdb stores in-frame clones only, minus some. Altogether around 110,000 clones are present, about 71% being singletons, with the ten largest covering roughly 0.79%. The sequenced material came from PBMCs. These receptors came from a boy between 10 and 17 years old in good health and CMV-seronegative.

In this sample, this clone turned up once. This CDR3 reads CASSSKREGPNTQYF. Here the CDR3 DNA reads TGTGCCAGCAGTTCCAAGCGGGAGGGCCCGAATACGCAGTATTTT. The chain has TRBV5-6 and TRBJ2-3, with 10 positions matching TRBD2. Unmatched junction bases numbered 10, after V lost 5 bases and J lost 7 bases. This CDR3 has 15 amino acids. Germline CDR1 and CDR2: SGHDT and YYEEEE.

The chain has TRBV9 and TRBJ2-1, with D possibly being TRBD2 (6 bases). CDR3 size: 14 residues. V shed 0 bases and J shed 9 bases, with 13 bases lying between them. CDR1 and CDR2 (germline): SGDLS, YYNGEE. Written as DNA, the CDR3 is TGTGCCAGCAGCGTAGCGGGAGTGGGAGGTGAGCAGTTCTTC. Amino acid sequence: CASSVAGVGGEQFF.

This chain connects TRBV7-6 to TRBJ2-1; D is undetermined. This CDR3 is 13 amino acids long. Deletions cut 3 bases from V and 8 bases from J, with 11 bases between. Germline CDR1 is SGHVS and CDR2 is FNYEAQ. DNA for the CDR3: TGTGCCAGCAGCTTTGGTAAACTCGATGAGCAGTTCTTC. Translated, it gives CASSFGKLDEQFF. The full variable domain, completed using reference TRBV7-6 and TRBJ2-1, is GAGVSQSPRYKVTKRGQDVALRCDPISGHVSLYWYRQALGQGPEFLTYFNYEAQQDKSGLPNDRFSAERPEGSISTLTIQRTEQRDSAMYRCASSFGKLDEQFFGPGTRLTVL.

The chain employs TRBV25-1 and TRBJ1-2; TRBD1 matches 10 bases. From germline, CDR1 is MGHDK and CDR2 SYGVNS. This CDR3 comprises 14 residues. The V segment lost 8 bases and the J segment 4 bases; nucleotides outside the gene matches: 7. This CDR3 is CASEGQGFGYGYTF. The CDR3 DNA reads as TGTGCCAGCGAGGGACAGGGGTTTGGCTATGGCTACACCTTC.

The chain has TRBV19 and TRBJ1-2; D might be TRBD1 (5 bases). The CDR3 covers 13 residues. Trimming shortened V by 7 bases and J by 4 bases, and 13 bases separated the two germline ends. Germline V gene sequence: CDR1 LNHDA, CDR2 SQIVND (reference sequence). The CDR3 here is CASTLAGTYGYTF. CDR3 DNA: TGTGCCAGTACCCTTGCGGGGACCTATGGCTACACCTTC.

The CDR3 is CASSSGQYLDSPLHF. In DNA form, the CDR3 reads TGTGCCAGCAGTTCCGGACAGTATTTGGATTCACCCCTCCACTTT. The chain joins TRBV6-5 to TRBJ1-6, with TRBD1 as a possible D gene (6 bases). Trimming cost V 4 bases and J 8 bases, with 15 bases left between them. Germline-derived CDR1 and CDR2 are MNHEY and SVGAGI. This CDR3 is 15 amino acids long.

The DNA for the CDR3 is TGTGCCAGCAGCAAAACGGGACAGGACTCCTACGAGCAGTACTTC. Translation: CASSKTGQDSYEQYF. The chain joins TRBV28 to TRBJ2-7; 8 bases agree with TRBD1. Germline values: CDR1 MDHEN, CDR2 SYDVKM. With 6 bases clipped from V and 0 bases from J, the junction kept 7 bases outside the gene matches. This CDR3 has 15 amino acids.

Comments on this clone: Different DNA sequences within this sample yield the same CDR3. The rearrangement uses TRBV7-9 and TRBJ1-2; maybe TRBD1 (5 bases). The CDR3 length is 14 residues. Trimming stripped 2 bases from V and 5 bases from J, with 12 bases between. Germline V gene sequence: CDR1 SEHNR, CDR2 FQNEAQ (reference sequence). CDR3 residues: CASSLSTGLYGYTF. For the CDR3, the DNA is TGTGCCAGCAGCTTATCAACAGGTTTATATGGCTACACCTTC.

The chain carries TRBV14 and TRBJ2-7; D may be TRBD2 (5 bases). This CDR3 region has 15 residues. In germline, CDR1 is SGHDN, CDR2 FVKESK. V was cut by 6 bases and J by 5 bases, with 20 bases left in between. The DNA of the CDR3 is TGTGCCAGCAGTCCCTTTCGGGGTGTGAGGAACGAGCAGTACTTC. Protein product: CASSPFRGVRNEQYF.

This clone has only a few counts. The gene calls are TRBV6-1 and TRBJ1-4; the D is unclear. The CDR3 runs to 16 residues. Trimming shortened V by 4 bases and J by 5 bases, and 17 bases separated the two germline ends. Germline CDR1 is MNHNS and CDR2 is SASEGT. The CDR3 coding sequence is TGTGCCAGCAGTGCCATCACAAGTCGGGGAAATGAAAAACTGTTTTTT. Translation: CASSAITSRGNEKLFF.

The chain has TRBV7-2 and TRBJ2-1, with TRBD2 identical over 13 bases. Germline values: CDR1 SGHTA, CDR2 FQGNSA. Trimming at V came to 4 bases and at J to 4 bases, leaving 7 bases not matched to a gene. The CDR3 runs to 17 residues. In DNA, the CDR3 is TGTGCCAGCAGCTCAGCGAGGACTAGCGGGGGATACAATGAGCAGTTCTTC. Its translation is CASSSARTSGGYNEQFF.

This clone occurred a few times. The chain employs TRBV12-5 and TRBJ1-2, with 8 bases lining up with TRBD1. Germline V gene data show CDR1 as LGHNT and CDR2 as FRNRAP. With V trimmed by 2 bases and J by 7 bases, 6 bases remained unmatched. This CDR3 contains 14 residues. CDR3 nucleotides: TGTGCTAGTGGTTTGATGACAGGGGTGTCTGGCTACACCTTC. Its translation is CASGLMTGVSGYTF.

This chain connects TRBV5-1 to TRBJ2-3, with TRBD1 identical over 10 bases. Germline V gives CDR1 SGHRS, CDR2 YFSETQ. The CDR3 totals 17 residues. V was clipped by 0 bases and J by 4 bases; unmatched bases: 8. CDR3: CASSLGPTGGAADTQYF. CDR3 nucleotides: TGCGCCAGCAGCTTGGGACCGACAGGGGGCGCGGCAGATACGCAGTATTTT.

The chain uses TRBV5-4 and TRBJ2-5; 10 positions agree with TRBD2. V dropped 0 bases and J dropped 3; count of bases not matched to a gene: 5. CDR1 and CDR2 (germline): SGHNT, YYREEE (reference sequence). The CDR3 runs to 16 residues. As DNA, the CDR3 is TGTGCCAGCAGCTTGGAGCGAAGCGGGAGGGAAGAGACCCAGTACTTC. This sequence encodes CASSLERSGREETQYF.

This clone was observed a single time. The chain joins TRBV2 to TRBJ1-4, with 8 bases that match TRBD1. Looked up from germline, CDR1 is SNHLY and CDR2 is FYNNEI. The CDR3 is 14 amino acids. V was clipped by 6 bases and J by 8 bases; unmatched bases: 8. CDR3 nucleotide sequence: TGTGCCAGCAGGGGGGACAGGAGAGGCGAAAAACTGTTTTTT. Residues: CASRGDRRGEKLFF.

The chain couples TRBV10-2 to TRBJ1-1, with 7 bases aligning to TRBD1. The germline CDR1 and CDR2 sequences are WSHSY and SAAADI. The CDR3 runs 13 residues. V lost 0 bases and J lost 10; bases outside the gene matches: 5. The CDR3 bases are TGCGCCAGCAGTGAGTCAAAACAGGGGAGAGCTTTCTTT. Protein: CASSESKQGRAFF.

Of note for this clone: At one boundary the junction diverges from the germline segment, which might be a read error. J is TRBJ2-7 and V is TRBV23-1; perhaps TRBD2 as D (5 bases). TRBV23-1 is flagged as an ORF with uncertain function. The CDR3 runs to 16 residues. In nucleotides, the CDR3 is TGCGCCAGCAGCCAATCTCGGGAACCGACGTCCTACGAGCAGTACTTC. Amino acids: CASSQSREPTSYEQYF.

The chain recombines TRBV6-1 with TRBJ1-4, with 9 bases aligning to TRBD1. The CDR3 length is 15 residues. Germline CDR1 and CDR2: MNHNS and SASEGT. Germline trimming cut 6 bases from V and 8 bases from J; bases unmatched to any gene: 10. CDR3 amino acids: CASRQLQGAGEKLFF. CDR3 DNA: TGTGCCAGCAGACAGTTACAGGGGGCGGGGGAAAAACTGTTTTTT.

J is TRBJ2-1 and V is TRBV5-1; TRBD1 is a possible D gene (5 bases). Per germline, CDR1 SGHRS and CDR2 YFSETQ. This CDR3 has 13 residues. Trimming took off 6 bases at V and 5 bases at J, with 12 bases between the two ends. The CDR3 DNA follows: TGCGCCAGCACCATAGGACAAAACAATGAGCAGTTCTTC. The encoded protein is CASTIGQNNEQFF.

This clone was counted between two and nine times. The rearrangement links TRBV9 to TRBJ1-1; D unresolved. CDR3 size: 13 residues. Trimming shortened V by 0 bases and J by 4 bases, and 7 bases separated the two germline ends. Germline V gene lookup returns CDR1 SGDLS and CDR2 YYNGEE. The CDR3, as DNA: TGTGCCAGCAGCGTAGACAGTTCCACTGAAGCTTTCTTT. Translation gives CASSVDSSTEAFF. Combining the CDR3 with reference TRBV9 and TRBJ1-1 gives the whole variable domain DSGVTQTPKHLITATGQRVTLRCSPRSGDLSVYWYQQSLDQGLQFLIQYYNGEERAKGNILERFSAQQFPDLHSELNLSSLELGDSALYFCASSVDSSTEAFFGQGTRLTVV.

The rearrangement links TRBV2 to TRBJ1-6; no reliable D call. The V gene's germline CDR1 is SNHLY and CDR2 FYNNEI. The V end lost 1 base, the J end lost 10 bases, and 14 bases lay between the germline ends. The CDR3 is made up of 15 amino acids. Here the CDR3 reads CASSEERVGSSPLHF. The CDR3 DNA reads TGTGCCAGCAGTGAAGAGAGGGTGGGGAGCTCACCCCTCCACTTT. Full variable domain (remainder filled in from reference TRBV2 and TRBJ1-6): EPEVTQTPSHQVTQMGQEVILRCVPISNHLYFYWYRQILGQKVEFLVSFYNNEISEKSEIFDDQFSVERPDGSNFTLKIRSTKLEDSAMYFCASSEERVGSSPLHFGNGTRLTVT.

The rearrangement joins TRBV29-1 to TRBJ1-2, with unresolved D. CDR1 SQVTM and CDR2 ANQGSEA come from the germline V gene. Trimming removed 3 bases at V and 11 bases at J, with 13 bases between. The CDR3 extends over 11 amino acids. The DNA of the CDR3 is TGCAGCGTTGACGACTCCGGGATGTACACCTTC. Its translation: CSVDDSGMYTF.

For the CDR3, the DNA is TGCGCCAGCAGCCAAGTTCAGGGTGAAAAACTGTTTTTT. It is translated as CASSQVQGEKLFF. The gene calls are TRBV4-1 and TRBJ1-4; possible D gene TRBD1, 5 bases. CDR1 MGHRA and CDR2 YSYEKL come from the germline V gene. The CDR3 runs to 13 residues. Between the trimmed V and J ends, which lost 1 base and 7 bases, there was a span of 7 bases.

J is TRBJ1-5 and V is TRBV5-1, with TRBD1 identical over 9 bases. The CDR3 totals 15 residues. Germline CDR1 SGHRS, CDR2 YFSETQ. The J segment lost 5 bases and the V segment lost 0 bases, leaving 3 bases of the junction unmatched. CDR3: CASSLDGQGYQPQHF. CDR3 in DNA: TGCGCCAGCAGCTTGGACGGACAGGGGTATCAGCCCCAGCATTTT.

The rearrangement joins TRBV9 to TRBJ1-5; 9 bases are shared with TRBD1. Germline V CDR1 and CDR2: SGDLS, YYNGEE. This CDR3 has 15 residues. J lost 5 bases, V lost 4 bases, and 7 bases had no gene match. The CDR3 loop is CASSPGTGTHQPQHF. CDR3 coding DNA: TGTGCCAGCAGCCCCGGGACAGGGACTCATCAGCCCCAGCATTTT.

This sequence joins TRBV7-2 and TRBJ2-5; 8 bases fit TRBD2. CDR3 length equals 14 residues. J was trimmed by 5 bases and V by 4 bases; bases with no gene match: 6. Germline CDR1 SGHTA, CDR2 FQGNSA. Here the CDR3 reads CASSSGLGGETQYF. CDR3 DNA: TGTGCCAGCAGCTCGGGACTAGGAGGGGAGACCCAGTACTTC.

The J gene is TRBJ2-7, the V gene TRBV7-9, with D uncertain. This CDR3 is built from 15 residues. The ends were cut back, 5 bases at V and 5 bases at J, with 19 bases in the middle. Germline CDR1 reads SEHNR; CDR2 reads FQNEAQ (reference sequence). CDR3 protein: CASSQTWAPVNEQYF. CDR3 nucleotides: TGTGCCAGCAGCCAAACATGGGCCCCTGTGAACGAGCAGTACTTC.

The count of this clone is one. J is TRBJ2-3 and V is TRBV13; 9 bases line up with TRBD2. Germline CDR1 PRHDT, CDR2 FYEKMQ (reference sequence). After removal of 2 bases from V and 1 base from J, the junction contained 4 bases not matched to a gene. The CDR3 consists of 16 residues. The CDR3: CASSLRTSVGTDTQYF. As DNA, the CDR3 is TGTGCCAGCAGCTTAAGGACTAGCGTCGGCACAGATACGCAGTATTTT. Full variable domain (missing parts from reference TRBV13 and TRBJ2-3): AAGVIQSPRHLIKEKRETATLKCYPIPRHDTVYWYQQGPGQDPQFLISFYEKMQSDKGSIPDRFSAQQFSDYHSELNMSSLELGDSALYFCASSLRTSVGTDTQYFGPGTRLTVL.

The V call is TRBV13, the J call TRBJ1-2, with TRBD1 as a possible D gene (5 bases). There are 17 residues in the CDR3. Germline CDR1 reads PRHDT; CDR2 reads FYEKMQ (reference sequence). V was shortened by 2 bases and J by 3 bases, with 19 bases between the two germline ends. The CDR3 protein is CASSLFLNRRRDYGYTF. The DNA of the CDR3 is TGTGCCAGCAGCTTATTTCTGAACAGGCGGAGGGACTATGGCTACACCTTC.

This clone was observed once. The chain carries TRBV2 and TRBJ1-2; 9 nucleotides match TRBD1. Germline V gene data show CDR1 as SNHLY and CDR2 as FYNNEI. CDR3 length equals 14 residues. Losses at the gene ends were 6 bases for V and 4 bases for J; bases not matched to a gene: 6. DNA for the CDR3: TGTGCCAGCAGCCTACAGGGGGCGGGCTATGGCTACACCTTC. Its translation is CASSLQGAGYGYTF.

The CDR3 region is CASSLWTGASSNEQYF. DNA for the CDR3: TGTGCCAGCAGCTTGTGGACAGGGGCGTCCTCGAACGAGCAGTACTTC. The chain recombines TRBV9 with TRBJ2-7, with 9 bases fitting TRBD1. This CDR3 has 16 residues. V lost 4 bases, J lost 5 bases, and 13 bases stayed unmatched. Germline-derived CDR1 and CDR2 are SGDLS and YYNGEE.